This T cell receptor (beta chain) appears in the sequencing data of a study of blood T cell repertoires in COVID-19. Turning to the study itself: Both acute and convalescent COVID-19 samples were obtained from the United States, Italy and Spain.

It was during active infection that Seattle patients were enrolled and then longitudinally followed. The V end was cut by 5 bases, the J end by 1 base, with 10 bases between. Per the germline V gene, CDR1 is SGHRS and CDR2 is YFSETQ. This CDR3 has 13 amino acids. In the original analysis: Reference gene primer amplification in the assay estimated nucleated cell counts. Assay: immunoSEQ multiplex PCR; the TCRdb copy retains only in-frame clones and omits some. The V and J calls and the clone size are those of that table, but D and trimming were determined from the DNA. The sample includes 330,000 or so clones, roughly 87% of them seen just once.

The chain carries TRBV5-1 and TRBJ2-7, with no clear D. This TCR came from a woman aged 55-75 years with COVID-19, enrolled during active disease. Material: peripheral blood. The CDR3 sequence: CASRVAGSYEQYF. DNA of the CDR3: TGCGCCAGCAGAGTCGCAGGATCCTACGAGCAGTACTTC.